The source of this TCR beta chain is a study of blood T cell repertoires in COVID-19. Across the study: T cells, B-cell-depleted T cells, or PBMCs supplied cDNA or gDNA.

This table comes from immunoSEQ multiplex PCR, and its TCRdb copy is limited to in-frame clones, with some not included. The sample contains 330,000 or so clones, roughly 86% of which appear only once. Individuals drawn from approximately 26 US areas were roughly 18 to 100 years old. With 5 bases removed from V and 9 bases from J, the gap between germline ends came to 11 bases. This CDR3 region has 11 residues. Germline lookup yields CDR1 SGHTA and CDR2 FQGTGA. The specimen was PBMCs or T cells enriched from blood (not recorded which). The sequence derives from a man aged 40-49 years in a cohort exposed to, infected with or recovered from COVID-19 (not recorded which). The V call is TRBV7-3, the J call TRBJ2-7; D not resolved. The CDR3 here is CASSQHLGQYF. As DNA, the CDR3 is TGTGCCAGCAGCCAACATCTTGGGCAGTACTTC. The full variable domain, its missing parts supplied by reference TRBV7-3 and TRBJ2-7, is GAGVSQTPSNKVTEKGKYVELRCDPISGHTALYWYRQSLGQGPEFLIYFQGTGAADDSGLPNDRFFAVRPEGSVSTLKIQRTERGDSAVYLCASSQHLGQYFGPGTRLTVT.